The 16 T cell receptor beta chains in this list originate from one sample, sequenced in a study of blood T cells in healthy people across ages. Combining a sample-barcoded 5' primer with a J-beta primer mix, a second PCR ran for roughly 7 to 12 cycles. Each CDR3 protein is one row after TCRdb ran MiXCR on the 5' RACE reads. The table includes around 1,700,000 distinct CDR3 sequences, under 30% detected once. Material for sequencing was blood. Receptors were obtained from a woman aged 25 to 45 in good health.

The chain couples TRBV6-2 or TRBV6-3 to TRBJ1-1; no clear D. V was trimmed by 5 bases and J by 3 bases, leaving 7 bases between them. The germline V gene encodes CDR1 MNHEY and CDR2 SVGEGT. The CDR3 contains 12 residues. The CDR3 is CASSREYTEAFF. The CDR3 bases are TGTGCCAGCAGTCGGGAGTACACTGAAGCTTTCTTT.

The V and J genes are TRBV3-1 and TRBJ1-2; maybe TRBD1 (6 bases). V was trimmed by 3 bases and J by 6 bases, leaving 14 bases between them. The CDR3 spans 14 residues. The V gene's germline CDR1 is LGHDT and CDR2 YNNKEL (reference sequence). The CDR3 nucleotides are TGTGCCAGCAGCCATATCAGAGGGGGTCATGGCTACACCTTC. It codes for CASSHIRGGHGYTF. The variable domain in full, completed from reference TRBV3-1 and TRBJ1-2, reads DTAVSQTPKYLVTQMGNDKSIKCEQNLGHDTMYWYKQDSKKFLKIMFSYNNKELIINETVPNRFSPKSPDKAHLNLHINSLELGDSAVYFCASSHIRGGHGYTFGSGTRLTVV.

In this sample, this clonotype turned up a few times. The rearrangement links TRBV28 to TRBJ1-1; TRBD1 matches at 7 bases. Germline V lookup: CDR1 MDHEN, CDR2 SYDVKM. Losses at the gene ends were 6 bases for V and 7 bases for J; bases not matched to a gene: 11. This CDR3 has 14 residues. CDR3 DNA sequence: TGTGCCAGCAGAGAGTTGGCAGGGGGGTATGAAGCTTTCTTT. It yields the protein CASRELAGGYEAFF.

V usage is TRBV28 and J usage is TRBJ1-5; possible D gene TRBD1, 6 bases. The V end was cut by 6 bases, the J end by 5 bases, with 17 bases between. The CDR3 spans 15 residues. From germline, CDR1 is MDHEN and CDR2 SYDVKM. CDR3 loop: CASRFSGATDQPQHF. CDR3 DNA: TGTGCCAGCAGGTTTTCAGGGGCCACAGATCAGCCCCAGCATTTT. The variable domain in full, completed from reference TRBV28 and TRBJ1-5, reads DVKVTQSSRYLVKRTGEKVFLECVQDMDHENMFWYRQDPGLGLRLIYFSYDVKMKEKGDIPEGYSVSREKKERFSLILESASTNQTSMYLCASRFSGATDQPQHFGDGTRLSIL.

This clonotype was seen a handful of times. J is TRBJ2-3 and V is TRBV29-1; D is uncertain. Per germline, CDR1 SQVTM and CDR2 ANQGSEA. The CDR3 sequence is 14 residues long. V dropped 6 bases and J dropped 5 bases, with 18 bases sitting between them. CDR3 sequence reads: CSVLSAIWGDTQYF. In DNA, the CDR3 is TGCAGCGTCCTTTCGGCTATTTGGGGAGATACGCAGTATTTT.

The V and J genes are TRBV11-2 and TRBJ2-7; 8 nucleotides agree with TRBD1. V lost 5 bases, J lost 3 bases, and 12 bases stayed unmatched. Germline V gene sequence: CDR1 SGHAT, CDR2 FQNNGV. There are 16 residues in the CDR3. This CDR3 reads CASSTQGQGIFYEQYF. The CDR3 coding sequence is TGTGCCAGCAGCACGCAAGGACAGGGAATATTCTACGAGCAGTACTTC.

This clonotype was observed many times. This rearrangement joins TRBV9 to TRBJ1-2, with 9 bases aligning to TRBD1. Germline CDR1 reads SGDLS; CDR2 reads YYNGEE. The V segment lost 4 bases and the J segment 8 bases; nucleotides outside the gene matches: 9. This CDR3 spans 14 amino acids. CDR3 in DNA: TGTGCCAGCAGCCCACGACAGGGGGAAGGCGGCTACACCTTC. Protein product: CASSPRQGEGGYTF.

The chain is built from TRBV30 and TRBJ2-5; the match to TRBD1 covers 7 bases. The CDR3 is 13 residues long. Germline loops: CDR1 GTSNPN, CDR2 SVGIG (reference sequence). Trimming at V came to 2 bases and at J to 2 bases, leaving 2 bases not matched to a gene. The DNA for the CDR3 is TGTGCCTGGAGTCTGGGACAGCAAGAGACCCAGTACTTC. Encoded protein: CAWSLGQQETQYF.

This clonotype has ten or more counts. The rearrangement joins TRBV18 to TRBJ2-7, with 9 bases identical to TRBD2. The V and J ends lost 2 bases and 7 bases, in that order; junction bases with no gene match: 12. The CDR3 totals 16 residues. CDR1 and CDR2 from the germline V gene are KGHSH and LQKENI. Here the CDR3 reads CASSPYPRAGGQEQYF. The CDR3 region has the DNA TGTGCCAGCTCACCATATCCCCGCGCGGGGGGGCAAGAGCAGTACTTC.

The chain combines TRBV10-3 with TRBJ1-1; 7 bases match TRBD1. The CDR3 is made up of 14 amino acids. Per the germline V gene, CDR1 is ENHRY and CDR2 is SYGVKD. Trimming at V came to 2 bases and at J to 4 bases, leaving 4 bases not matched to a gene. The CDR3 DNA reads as TGTGCCATCAGTGAGATAGACAGGGTCACTGAAGCTTTCTTT. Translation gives CAISEIDRVTEAFF.

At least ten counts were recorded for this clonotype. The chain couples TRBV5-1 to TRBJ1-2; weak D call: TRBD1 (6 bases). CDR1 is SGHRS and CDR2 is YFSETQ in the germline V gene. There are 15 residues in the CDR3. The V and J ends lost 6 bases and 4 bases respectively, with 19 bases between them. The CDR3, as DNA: TGCGCCAGCACGTCCGGGGGGCTGGACGGCTATGGCTACACCTTC. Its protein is CASTSGGLDGYGYTF.

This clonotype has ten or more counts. The CDR3 DNA is TGTGCCAGCAGCCCAACTAGCGGGGCTAATGAGCAGTTCTTC. Its translation: CASSPTSGANEQFF. The V gene is TRBV7-3, the J gene TRBJ2-1; 10 nucleotides line up with TRBD2. The V gene end was trimmed by 5 bases and the J gene end by 7 bases; junction bases not matched to a gene: 5. The CDR3 has 14 residues. Germline V gene sequence: CDR1 SGHTA, CDR2 FQGTGA.

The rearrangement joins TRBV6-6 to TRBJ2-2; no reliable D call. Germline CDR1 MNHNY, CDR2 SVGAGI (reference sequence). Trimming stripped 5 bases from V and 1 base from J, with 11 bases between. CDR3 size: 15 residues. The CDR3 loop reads CASSTDFMNTGELFF. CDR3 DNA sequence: TGTGCCAGCAGTACCGACTTCATGAACACCGGGGAGCTGTTTTTT.

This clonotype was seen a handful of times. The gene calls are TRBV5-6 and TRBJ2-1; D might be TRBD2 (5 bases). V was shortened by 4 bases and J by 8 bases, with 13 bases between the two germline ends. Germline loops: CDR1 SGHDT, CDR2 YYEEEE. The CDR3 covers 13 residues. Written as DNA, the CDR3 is TGTGCCAGCAGCAAGGACGGGGTCGATGAGCAGTTCTTC. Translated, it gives CASSKDGVDEQFF.

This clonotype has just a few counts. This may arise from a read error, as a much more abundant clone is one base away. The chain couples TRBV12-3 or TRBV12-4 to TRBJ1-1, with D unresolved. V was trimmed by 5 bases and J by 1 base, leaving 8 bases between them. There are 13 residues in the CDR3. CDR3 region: CASSLQPNTEAFF. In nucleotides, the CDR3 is TGTGCCAGCAGTCTTCAGCCGAACACTGAAGCTTTCTTT.

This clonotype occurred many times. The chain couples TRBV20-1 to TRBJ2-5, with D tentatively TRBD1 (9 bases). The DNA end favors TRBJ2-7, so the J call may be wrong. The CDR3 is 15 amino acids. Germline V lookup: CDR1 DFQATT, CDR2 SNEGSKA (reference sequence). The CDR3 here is CSARDSGTGSHEQYF. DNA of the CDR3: TGCAGTGCTAGAGATAGCGGGACAGGGAGCCACGAGCAGTACTTC.